This T cell receptor beta chain appears in the sequencing data of a study of T cells in Graves' hyperthyroidism and ophthalmopathy. The CDR3 is 12 amino acids. Germline CDR1 reads DFQATT; CDR2 reads SNEGSKA (reference sequence). V was clipped by 5 bases and J by 7 bases; unmatched bases: 8. At least 3 on the Clinical Activity Score was recorded for ophthalmopathy patients, who also had NOSPECS grade at least 4 and duration under 3 months. Exclusions: uncontrolled infection, other autoimmune disease, pregnancy, lactation. About this clonotype itself: Its antigen is as yet unknown.

Study observations and caveats: A model using 13 V-J features told ophthalmopathy apart from stable hyperthyroidism.

The source material, RNA transcripts, was used to amplify TCR beta CDR3 regions. Carried out on the TCR CDR3, a first-round RT-PCR used the HTBI primer set. MiXCR, applied by TCRdb to the multiplex PCR reads, yields one record per CDR3 protein. The data hold about 600,000 distinct CDR3 sequences, with about 16% observed a single time. This clonotype was sampled from a woman in her forties with Graves' ophthalmopathy. Sequenced sample: blood. V is TRBV20-1 and J is TRBJ2-7; the match to TRBD2 covers 7 bases. CDR3 in amino acids: CSARDYLSEQYF. The CDR3 DNA is TGCAGTGCTCGGGACTACTTGAGTGAGCAGTACTTC.